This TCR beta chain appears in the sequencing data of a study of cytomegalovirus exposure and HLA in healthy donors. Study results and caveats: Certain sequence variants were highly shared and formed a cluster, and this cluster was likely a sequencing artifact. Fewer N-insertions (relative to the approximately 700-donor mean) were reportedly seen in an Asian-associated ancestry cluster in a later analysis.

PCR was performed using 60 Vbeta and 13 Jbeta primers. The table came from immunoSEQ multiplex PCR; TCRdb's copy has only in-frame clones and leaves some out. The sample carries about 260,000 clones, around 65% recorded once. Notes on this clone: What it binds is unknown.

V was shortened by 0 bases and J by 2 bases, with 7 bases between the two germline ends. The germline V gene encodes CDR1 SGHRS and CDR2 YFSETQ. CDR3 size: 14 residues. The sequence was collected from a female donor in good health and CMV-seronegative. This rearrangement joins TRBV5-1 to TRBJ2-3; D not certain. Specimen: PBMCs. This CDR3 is CASSLDSFTDTQYF. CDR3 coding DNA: TGCGCCAGCAGCTTGGACTCTTTCACAGATACGCAGTATTTT.